This T cell receptor (beta chain) was captured by sequencing in a study of shared clonotypes between healthy human individuals. About the study: Three plates each covered CD4 naive and memory; CD8 naive two, CD8 memory one. General study findings and limits: Clonotypes shared by all four sorted-subset donors had higher generation probabilities than non-shared clonotypes. Exclusively blood specimens were collected; tissue repertoires likely differ.

The method was immunoSEQ multiplex PCR; TCRdb's version includes in-frame clones alone and lacks a portion of them. The top ten clones hold roughly 1.2% of a sample with roughly 2,000,000 clones, over 85% of them seen once. As for this clone: Its antigen is undetermined. The sample has other DNA sequences that encode this CDR3 too.

CDR3 size: 15 residues. Germline assignment: CDR1 SGHAT and CDR2 FQNNGV. V lost 0 bases and J 0 bases, leaving 3 bases between the germline ends. Naive-designated CD8 cells lacked CD45RO, were positively enriched for CCR7, and omitted terminally differentiated effector memory CD45RA+ cells. Donors were Caucasian adults residing in Nashville, Tennessee, USA. The sequenced sample consisted of naive CD8+ T cells sorted from blood. This clonotype was sampled from a man aged 18 to 29 in good health. The rearrangement joins TRBV11-2 to TRBJ1-6; D ambiguous. CDR3 DNA: TGTGCCAGCAGCTTAGAGGGCTCCTATAATTCACCCCTCCACTTT. Translated: CASSLEGSYNSPLHF.